This T cell receptor beta chain was sequenced in a study of T cell clonality in common variable immunodeficiency. The repertoire was sequenced with immunoSEQ multiplex PCR; TCRdb's copy has only in-frame clones and lacks some. Altogether 30,000 or so clones were found in the sample, and no singletons occur. There are a few counts of this clone. Its antigen is still unknown. The read terminates 3 residues before the CDR3 end, so the remaining end is supplied by the germline J gene. Germline V gene lookup returns CDR1 GTSNPN and CDR2 SVGIG (reference sequence). With V trimmed by 3 bases and J by 2 bases, 8 bases remained unmatched. The CDR3 sequence is 15 residues long. Overall study findings and caveats: CVID subjects had higher TCRbeta clonality than healthy controls, most marked in about a third. CVID subjects shared fewer TCRbeta clones than healthy controls did. In common variable immunodeficiency, TCR beta chains reportedly carried fewer deletions and N-nucleotide insertions.

This TCR was recovered from a human donor with common variable immunodeficiency. The rearrangement uses TRBV30 and TRBJ2-3; 7 positions match TRBD1. Sequenced: peripheral blood mononuclear cells. CDR3: CAWSTGDSLTDTQYF. Partial CDR3 DNA: TGTGCCTGGAGCACCGGGGACAGCCTCACAGATACG.